This T cell receptor (beta chain) was sequenced during a study of T-cell reconstitution after alpha-beta-depleted transplantation in children. Study results and limitations: Certain patients had high TCRbeta diversity at day 60, and it came from recipient T cells and thymic progenitors that survived.

It was with unique molecular identifiers that the TCRbeta library was prepared. TCRdb re-called the PCR reads with MiXCR, one entry per CDR3 protein. The data contain hundreds of thousands of distinct CDR3 sequences, 10% to 15% of them seen just once; the ten biggest clones take up 2.2%. This clonotype has a handful of counts. Its matching antigen is unknown. The CDR3 loop spans 13 amino acids. In germline, CDR1 is SGHTA, CDR2 FQGTGA. V gave up 5 bases and J gave up 10 bases, with 15 bases separating them. The TCR originated in a male patient between 5 and 17 years old who had a stem cell transplant for acute myeloid leukemia, so the T cells may come from the graft donor. The source material was PBMCs, mostly from graft donor cells, sampled 360 days after TCRalphabeta/CD19-depleted stem cell transplant. The V call is TRBV7-3, the J call TRBJ2-1; D ambiguous. The CDR3 nucleotides are TGTGCCAGCAGCCAAACGTCCCGGATCGAGCAGTTCTTC. Protein product: CASSQTSRIEQFF.